This TCR beta chain is drawn from a study of T cells after yellow fever vaccination (dated by TCRdb to between 2019 and 2020). Notes on the research overall: Libraries from fractions with low cell numbers were prepared with the SMART-Seq v4 Ultra Low Input RNA kit. To follow T-cell clones before and after both primary and booster YFV17D yellow fever vaccination, bulk TCR alpha and beta repertoires underwent longitudinal sequencing. Two healthy male donors, one aged 18 to 30 and one aged 30 to 40 years, made up the cohort. Bulk PBMC replicates and cell subsets were isolated from blood drawn at multiple timepoints before and after both primary and secondary immunization. General study outcomes and caveats: A small fraction of clonotypes appeared in both the CD4 and CD8 compartments, likely as a result of convergent recombination. Because only a couple of donors were included in the study, the extent to which the findings can be generalized is limited. After the booster, most clones that had expanded after primary vaccination were detected again (around 95% of CD4 and 70% to 90% of CD8), suggesting broad maintenance of memory. Because abundant contaminating clonotypes from the bulk population could be contained in FACS-sorted repertoires, computational filtering was required. Compared with the primary T-cell response, the secondary T-cell response was faster but weaker, reaching its peak on day 5 rather than on day 15.

The germline V gene supplies CDR1 SGHRS and CDR2 YFSETQ. There are 14 amino acids in the CDR3, from cysteine to phenylalanine inclusive. Only the CDR3 DNA is retained, 42 bases long and in frame from the first base. Unmatched junction bases come to 0, with V trimmed by 3 bases and J by 1 base. What the treatment or condition label conveys for this sample: live attenuated yellow fever vaccine strain. A standard Ficoll-Paque protocol was used to isolate PBMCs from peripheral blood. CD4 and CD8 T-cell fractions were isolated with Dynabeads CD4 and CD8 positive selection kits. RNA was extracted with TriZol from bulk PBMCs, CD4 and CD8 fractions, and dextramer-positive and dextramer-negative fractions. This clonotype was seen many times. The target of this receptor is not known. Per-base quality was not reported, and no clone a single base away is much larger than it. TCR cDNA was synthesized by 5'RACE template switching, which introduced a universal primer site and unique molecular identifiers. Priming of cDNA synthesis was performed from both the TCR alpha and TCR beta constant segments. Library amplification involved two PCR steps, and the second step added sample barcodes and sequencing adapters. Sequencing of libraries was done on Illumina HiSeq 2500 (2x100 bp) or NovaSeq (2x150 bp). The paper's data handling went like this. Reads were demultiplexed and collapsed into UMI consensus sequences with MIGEC, and V(D)J alignment was performed with MiXCR. Using edgeR on replicate PBMC samples, clonotypes were called vaccine-responding if FDR was below 0.01 and the log2 fold change was above 5 up to day 15. Each bulk clonotype was labeled CD4 or CD8 based on which sequenced repertoire, CD4 or CD8, contained the clonotype at higher abundance. TCRdb reprocessed the public reads (quality trimming at Q25 with fastp, clone calling with MiXCR) and kept in-frame beta chains. Rows with a matching CDR3 protein are joined into one entry that keeps the most common DNA and genes. The V and J calls and clone size come from TCRdb's table, not from the authors' own analysis. Here the sample has tens of thousands of distinct CDR3 sequences; around 6.9% occur a single time. Clones ranked in the top ten supply 35% of the sample.

The origin of this receptor is a man aged 18 to 29 who received the YFV17D yellow fever vaccine. The chain couples TRBV5-1 to TRBJ1-1, with TRBD1 identical over 10 junction bases. Specimen: CD8+ T cells sorted from PBMCs, collected 5 to 6 days after the first yellow fever vaccination. The sequence in DNA is TGCGCCAGCAGCTGGACAGGGGGGAACACTGAAGCTTTCTTT. This yields the protein CASSWTGGNTEAFF.